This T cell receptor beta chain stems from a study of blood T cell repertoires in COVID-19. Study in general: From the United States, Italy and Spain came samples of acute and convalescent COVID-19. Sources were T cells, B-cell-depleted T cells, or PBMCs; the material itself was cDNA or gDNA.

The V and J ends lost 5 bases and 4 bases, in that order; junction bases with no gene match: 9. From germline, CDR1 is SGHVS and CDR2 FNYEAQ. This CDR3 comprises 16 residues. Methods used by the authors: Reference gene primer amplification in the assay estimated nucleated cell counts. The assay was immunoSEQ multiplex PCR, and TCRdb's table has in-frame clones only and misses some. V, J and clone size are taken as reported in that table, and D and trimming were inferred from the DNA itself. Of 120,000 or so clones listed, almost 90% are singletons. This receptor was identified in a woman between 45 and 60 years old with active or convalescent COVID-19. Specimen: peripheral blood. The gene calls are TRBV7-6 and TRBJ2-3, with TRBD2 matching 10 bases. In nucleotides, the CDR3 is TGTGCCAGCAGCCCCCAACCAGCGGGAGGGGCAGATACGCAGTATTTT. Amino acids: CASSPQPAGGADTQYF.